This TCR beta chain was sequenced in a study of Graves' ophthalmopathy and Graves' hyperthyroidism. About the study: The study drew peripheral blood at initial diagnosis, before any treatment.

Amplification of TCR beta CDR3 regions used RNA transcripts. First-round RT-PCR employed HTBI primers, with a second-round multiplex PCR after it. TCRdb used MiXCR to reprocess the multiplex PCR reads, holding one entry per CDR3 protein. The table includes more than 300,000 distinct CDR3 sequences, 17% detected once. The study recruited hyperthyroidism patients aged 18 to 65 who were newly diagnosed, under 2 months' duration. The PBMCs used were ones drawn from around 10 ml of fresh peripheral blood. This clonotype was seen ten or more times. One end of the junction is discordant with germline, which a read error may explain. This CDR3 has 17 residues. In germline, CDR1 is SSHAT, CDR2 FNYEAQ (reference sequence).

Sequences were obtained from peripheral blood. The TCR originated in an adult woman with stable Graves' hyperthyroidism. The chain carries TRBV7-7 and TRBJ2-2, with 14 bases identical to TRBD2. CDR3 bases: TGTGCTAGCAGCTTAGATGTGGGACTAGCGGGAGCCGGGGAGCTGTTTTTT. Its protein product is CASSLDVGLAGAGELFF. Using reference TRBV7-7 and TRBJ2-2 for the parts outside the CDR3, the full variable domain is GAGVSQSPRYKVTKRGQDVTLRCDPISSHATLYWYQQALGQGPEFLTYFNYEAQPDKSGLPSDRFSAERPEGSISTLTIQRTEQRDSAMYRCASSLDVGLAGAGELFFGEGSRLTVL.